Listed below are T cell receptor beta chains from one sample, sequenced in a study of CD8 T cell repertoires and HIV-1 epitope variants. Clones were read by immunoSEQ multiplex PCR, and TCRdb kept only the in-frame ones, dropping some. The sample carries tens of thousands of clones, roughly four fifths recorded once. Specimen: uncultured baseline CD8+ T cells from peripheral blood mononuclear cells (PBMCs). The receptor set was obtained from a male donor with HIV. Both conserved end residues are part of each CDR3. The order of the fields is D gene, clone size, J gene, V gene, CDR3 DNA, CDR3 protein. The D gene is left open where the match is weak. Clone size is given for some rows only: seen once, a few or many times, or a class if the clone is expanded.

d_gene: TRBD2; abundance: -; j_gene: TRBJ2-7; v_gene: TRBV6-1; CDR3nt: TGTGCCAGCAGCGCCCCTAGCGGGAGCTCCTACGAGCAGTACTTC; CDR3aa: CASSAPSGSSYEQYF
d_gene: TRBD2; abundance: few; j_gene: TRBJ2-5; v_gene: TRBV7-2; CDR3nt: TGTGCCAGCGGCGAGGGGAGCGGGAGTGAAGAGACCCAGTACTTC; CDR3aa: CASGEGSGSEETQYF
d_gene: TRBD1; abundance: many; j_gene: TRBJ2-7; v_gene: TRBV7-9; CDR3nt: TGTGCCAGCAGCTTAGGACAGGGTAGGTCCTACGAGCAGTACTTC; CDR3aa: CASSLGQGRSYEQYF
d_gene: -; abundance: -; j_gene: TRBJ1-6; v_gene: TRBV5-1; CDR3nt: TGCGCCAGCAGCCGGACTCCTGGGAGCTCCTATAATTCACCCCTCCACTTT; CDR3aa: CASSRTPGSSYNSPLHF
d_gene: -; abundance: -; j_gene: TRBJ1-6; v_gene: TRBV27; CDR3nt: TGTGCCAGCAGTTTGTTGACAAGTTATAATTCACCCCTCCACTTT; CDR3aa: CASSLLTSYNSPLHF
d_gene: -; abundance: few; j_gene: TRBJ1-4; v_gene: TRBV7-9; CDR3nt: TGTGCCAGCAGCAACTCCGGGGATAATGAAAAACTGTTTTTT; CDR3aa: CASSNSGDNEKLFF
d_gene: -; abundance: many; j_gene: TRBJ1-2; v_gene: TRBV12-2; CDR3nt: TGTGCAAGTCGAGGACGGTATGGCTACACCTTC; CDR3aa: CASRGRYGYTF
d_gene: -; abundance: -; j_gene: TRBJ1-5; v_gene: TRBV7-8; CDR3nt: TGTGCCAGCAGCTTAGAAGGATTCCGCCGGAATCAGCCCCAGCATTTT; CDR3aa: CASSLEGFRRNQPQHF
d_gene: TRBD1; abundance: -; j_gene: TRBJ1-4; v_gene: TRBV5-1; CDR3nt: TGCGCCAGCAACCCTGGACAGGGCGGGGGCGCTGAAAAACTGTTTTTT; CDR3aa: CASNPGQGGGAEKLFF
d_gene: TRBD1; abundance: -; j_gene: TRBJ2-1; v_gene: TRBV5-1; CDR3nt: TGCGCCAGCAGCCCAGGGACAGGTGACAATGAGCAGTTCTTC; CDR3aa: CASSPGTGDNEQFF
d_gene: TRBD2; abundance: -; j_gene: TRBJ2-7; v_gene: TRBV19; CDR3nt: TGTGCCAGTAAGCTAGCGGGAGGAAGCTACGAGCAGTACTTC; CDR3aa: CASKLAGGSYEQYF
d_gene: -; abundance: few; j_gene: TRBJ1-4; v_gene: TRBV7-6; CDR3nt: TGTGCCAGCAGCTTACTTTCGGCAGGGGTAGAAAAACTGTTTTTT; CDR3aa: CASSLLSAGVEKLFF
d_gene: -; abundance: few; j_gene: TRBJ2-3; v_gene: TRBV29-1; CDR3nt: TGCAGCGTTGAAGACTTACAAACAGATACGCAGTATTTT; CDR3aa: CSVEDLQTDTQYF
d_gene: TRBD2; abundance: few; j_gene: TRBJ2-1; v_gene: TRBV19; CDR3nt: TGTGCCAGTAGTATTGCCCCTAGCGGGAGATACAATGAGCAGTTCTTC; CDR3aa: CASSIAPSGRYNEQFF
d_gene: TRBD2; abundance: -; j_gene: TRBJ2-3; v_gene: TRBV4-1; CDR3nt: TGCGCCAGCAGCCAAAGTCGCCTAGCGGGGGGGCCTAGCACAGATACGCAGTATTTT; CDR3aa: CASSQSRLAGGPSTDTQYF
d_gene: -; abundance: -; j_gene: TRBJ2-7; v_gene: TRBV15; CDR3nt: TGTGCCACCAGCAGAGATCCCCAGGGCTACGAGCAGTACTTC; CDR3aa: CATSRDPQGYEQYF
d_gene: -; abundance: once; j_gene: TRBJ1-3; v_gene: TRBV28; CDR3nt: TGTGCCAGCAGTTCGCAGGGACGGAGGTTAGTCGACACCATATATTTT; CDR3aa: CASSSQGRRLVDTIYF
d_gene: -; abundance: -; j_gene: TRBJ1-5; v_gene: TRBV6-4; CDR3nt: TGTGCCAGCAGTGCGGCCCCGGGCCAGCCCCAGCATTTT; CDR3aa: CASSAAPGQPQHF
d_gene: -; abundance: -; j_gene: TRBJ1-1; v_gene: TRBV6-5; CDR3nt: TGTGCCAGCAGTTATGGGCAGGCGGGGAACACTGAAGCTTTCTTT; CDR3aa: CASSYGQAGNTEAFF
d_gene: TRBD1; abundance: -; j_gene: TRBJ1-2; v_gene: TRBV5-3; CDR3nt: TGTGCCGCCCACTTCCGGACAGGGGAGATCTATGGCTACACCTTC; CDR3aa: CAAHFRTGEIYGYTF
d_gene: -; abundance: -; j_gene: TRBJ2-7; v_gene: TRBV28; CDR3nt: TGTGCCAGCAGTTTATTCTACGAGCAGTACTTC; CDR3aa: CASSLFYEQYF
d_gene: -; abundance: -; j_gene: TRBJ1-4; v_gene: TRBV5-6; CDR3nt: TGTGCCAGCAGCTCACTAGATGCAACTAATGAAAAACTGTTTTTT; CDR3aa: CASSSLDATNEKLFF
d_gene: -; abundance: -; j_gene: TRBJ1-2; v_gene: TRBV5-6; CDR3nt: TGTGCCAGCAGCTTCGAGCAGGGGTTGGTCTATGGCTACACCTTC; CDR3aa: CASSFEQGLVYGYTF
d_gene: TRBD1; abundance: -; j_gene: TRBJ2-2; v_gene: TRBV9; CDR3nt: TGTGCCAGCAGCGAAAAACTCCTCGACAGGGGGAAGAGGACCGGGGAGCTGTTTTTT; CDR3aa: CASSEKLLDRGKRTGELFF
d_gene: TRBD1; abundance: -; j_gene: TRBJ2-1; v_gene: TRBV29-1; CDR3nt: TGCAGCCTAGGGGGCGGCCTCTACAATGAGCAGTTCTTC; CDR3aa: CSLGGGLYNEQFF
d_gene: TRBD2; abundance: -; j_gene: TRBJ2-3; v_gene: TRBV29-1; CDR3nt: TGCAGCGTTGATGGGACTAGCGGGGGGGCCATAGGAGATACGCAGTATTTT; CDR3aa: CSVDGTSGGAIGDTQYF
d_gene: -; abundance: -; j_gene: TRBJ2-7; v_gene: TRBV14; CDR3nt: TGTGCCAGCAGCCAAAGGAGAGGGCAGGGAAGTACCGAGCAGTACTTC; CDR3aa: CASSQRRGQGSTEQYF
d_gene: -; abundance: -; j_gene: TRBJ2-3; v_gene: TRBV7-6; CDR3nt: TGTGCCAGCAGCTTAGCGCTGGGGGATACGCAGTATTTT; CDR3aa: CASSLALGDTQYF
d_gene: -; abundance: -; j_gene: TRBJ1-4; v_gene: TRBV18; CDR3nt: TGTGCCAGTTCGCAGGGGATGGATGAAAAACTGTTTTTT; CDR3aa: CASSQGMDEKLFF
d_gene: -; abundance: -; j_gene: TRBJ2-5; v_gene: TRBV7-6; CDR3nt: TGTGCCAGCAGCTCATCCGGGGCCATAGAAGAGACCCAGTACTTC; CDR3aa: CASSSSGAIEETQYF
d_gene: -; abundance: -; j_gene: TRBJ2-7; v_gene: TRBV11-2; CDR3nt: TGTGCCAGCAGCTTACAACAGGGCTACGAGCAGTACTTC; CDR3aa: CASSLQQGYEQYF
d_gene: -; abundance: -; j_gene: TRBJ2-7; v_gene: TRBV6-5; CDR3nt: TGTGCCAGCAGTTACCTTAGCCCAGTTTACGAGCAGTACTTC; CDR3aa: CASSYLSPVYEQYF
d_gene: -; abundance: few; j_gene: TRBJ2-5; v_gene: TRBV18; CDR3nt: TGTGCCAGCTCACCCGAGGGAGAGACCCAGTACTTC; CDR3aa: CASSPEGETQYF
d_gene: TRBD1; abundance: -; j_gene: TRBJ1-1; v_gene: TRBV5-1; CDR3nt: TGCGCCAGCAGAACTGGACAGGCGGACACTGAAGCTTTCTTT; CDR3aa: CASRTGQADTEAFF
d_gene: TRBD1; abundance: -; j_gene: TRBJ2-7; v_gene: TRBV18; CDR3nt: TGTGCCAGCTCATCTTCGACAGGGGGCGAGGAGCAGTACTTC; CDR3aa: CASSSSTGGEEQYF
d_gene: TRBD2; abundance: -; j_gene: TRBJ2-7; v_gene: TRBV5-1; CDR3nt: TGCGCCAGCAGCTTGGAACTCCGGGACCGAGGACTAGCGGGAGGGCCGGGCGAGCAGTACTTC; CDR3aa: CASSLELRDRGLAGGPGEQYF
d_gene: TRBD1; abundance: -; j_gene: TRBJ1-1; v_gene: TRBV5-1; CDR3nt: TGCGCCAGCAGCTTGGCGGGACAGGGTCAGATGAACACTGAAGCTTTCTTT; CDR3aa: CASSLAGQGQMNTEAFF
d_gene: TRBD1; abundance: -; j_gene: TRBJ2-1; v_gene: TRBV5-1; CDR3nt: TGCGCCAGCAGCTTGGAGGGACAGTACTCCTACAATGAGCAGTTCTTC; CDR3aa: CASSLEGQYSYNEQFF
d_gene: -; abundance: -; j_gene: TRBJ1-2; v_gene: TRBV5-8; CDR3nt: TGTGCCAGCCTCCGGGATACGTCCTATGGCTACACCTTC; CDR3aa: CASLRDTSYGYTF
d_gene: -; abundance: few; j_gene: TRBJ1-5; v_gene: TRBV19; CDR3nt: TGTGCCAGTAGTACACTCAATCAGCCCCAGCATTTT; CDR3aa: CASSTLNQPQHF
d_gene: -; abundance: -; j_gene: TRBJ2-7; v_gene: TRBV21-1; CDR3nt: TGTGCCAGACAAGGGTATTACGAGCAGTACTTC; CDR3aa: CARQGYYEQYF
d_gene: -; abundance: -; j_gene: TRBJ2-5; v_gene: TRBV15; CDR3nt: TGTGCCACCAGCAAAAGGGACACCCACCAAGAGACCCAGTACTTC; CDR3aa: CATSKRDTHQETQYF
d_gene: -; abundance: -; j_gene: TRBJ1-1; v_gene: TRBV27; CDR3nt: TGTGCCAGCAGTCGTTTGGGAGGCCTAGGATCTAACACTGAAGCTTTCTTT; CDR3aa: CASSRLGGLGSNTEAFF
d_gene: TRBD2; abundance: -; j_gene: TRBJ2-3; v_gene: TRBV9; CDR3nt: TGTGCCAGCAGCAGGGACTACACAGATACGCAGTATTTT; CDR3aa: CASSRDYTDTQYF
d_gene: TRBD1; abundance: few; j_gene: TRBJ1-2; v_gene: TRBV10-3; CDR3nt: TGTGCCATCAGCGGGGACAGCGAAAACTATGGCTACACCTTC; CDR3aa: CAISGDSENYGYTF
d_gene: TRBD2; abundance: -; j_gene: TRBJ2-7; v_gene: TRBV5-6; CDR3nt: TGTGCCAGCAGCTTGGATAGCGGGAGGTACGAGCAGTACTTC; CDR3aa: CASSLDSGRYEQYF
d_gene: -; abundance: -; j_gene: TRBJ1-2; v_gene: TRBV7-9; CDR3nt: TGTGCCAGCAGCTTAGACGGTAACTATGGCTACACCTTC; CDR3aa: CASSLDGNYGYTF
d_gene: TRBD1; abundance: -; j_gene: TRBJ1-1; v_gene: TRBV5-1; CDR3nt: TGCGCCAGCAGCTCCGCAGGGGACAGGGAGGGTGAAGCTTTCTTT; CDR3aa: CASSSAGDREGEAFF